Listed here are 8 T cell receptor beta chains from one sample, sequenced in a study of persistence of HIV-infected CD4 T cells. Sequencing used immunoSEQ version 4 in survey mode. Sequencing used immunoSEQ multiplex PCR; TCRdb keeps in-frame clones, though not all of them. The top ten clones hold about 0.46% of a sample with 35,000 to 45,000 clones, 88% of them seen once. Their recognized antigens are unknown. Cells were stimulated nonspecifically with anti-CD3/anti-CD28 magnetic beads. Sorting selected CD4+ T cells upregulating both CD40 ligand and CD69. The starting material was CD4+ T cells sorted from PBMCs after approximately 19-hour stimulation, obtained from a patient who received antiretroviral therapy. The source of these receptors is an adult woman with HIV who was CMV-seropositive.

V usage is TRBV5-1 and J usage is TRBJ2-1; possibly TRBD1 for D (6 bases). V gave up 0 bases and J gave up 7 bases, with 23 bases separating them. Germline V gene data show CDR1 as SGHRS and CDR2 as YFSETQ. CDR3 length: 18 amino acids. The CDR3 is CASSLAPPRAGATNEQFF. Here the CDR3 DNA reads TGCGCCAGCAGCTTGGCCCCTCCCCGGGCAGGGGCGACAAATGAGCAGTTCTTC.

The V and J genes are TRBV5-5 and TRBJ1-1; no firm D call. Germline V gene sequence: CDR1 SGHKS, CDR2 YYEKEE (reference sequence). This CDR3 contains 14 residues. Trimming stripped 1 base from V and 4 bases from J, with 11 bases between. CDR3 loop: CASSLTEGATEAFF. Written as DNA, the CDR3 is TGTGCCAGCAGCTTGACCGAGGGTGCCACTGAAGCTTTCTTT.

This chain connects TRBV7-3 to TRBJ1-1; TRBD1 aligns across 9 bases. Germline assignment: CDR1 SGHTA and CDR2 FQGTGA. J was trimmed by 7 bases and V by 6 bases; bases with no gene match: 9. The CDR3 totals 14 residues. The CDR3 region is CASRNRGPENEAFF. The CDR3 DNA follows: TGTGCCAGCAGGAACAGGGGGCCAGAAAATGAAGCTTTCTTT.

The gene calls are TRBV10-3 and TRBJ2-1; 12 positions match TRBD1. This CDR3 is built from 17 residues. V lost 0 bases, J lost 5 bases, and 5 bases stayed unmatched. Germline V lookup: CDR1 ENHRY, CDR2 SYGVKD. The CDR3 protein is CAISESSGTGGNNEQFF. The CDR3 nucleotides read TGTGCCATCAGTGAGTCTTCCGGGACAGGGGGCAACAATGAGCAGTTCTTC.

This clone was seen just once. This chain links TRBV27 with TRBJ2-6; unclear D gene. CDR1 and CDR2 (germline): MNHEY, SMNVEV (reference sequence). This CDR3 has 15 amino acids. Trimming took 5 bases from V and 2 from J, leaving 10 bases between them. The CDR3 region has the DNA TGTGCCAGCAGTACCCTTGGAGCTGGGGCCAACGTCCTGACTTTC. Protein sequence: CASSTLGAGANVLTF.

The rearrangement uses TRBV19 and TRBJ2-1; 7 bases align to TRBD2. Germline-derived CDR1 and CDR2 are LNHDA and SQIVND (reference sequence). J was trimmed by 4 bases and V by 7 bases; bases with no gene match: 10. CDR3 length: 15 residues. CDR3 residues: CASTPSRGDYNEQFF. CDR3 DNA: TGTGCCAGTACCCCCTCTCGGGGGGATTACAATGAGCAGTTCTTC.

The CDR3 DNA reads TGTGCCAGCAGTTCTCTATCAGGGAATGAGCAGTTCTTC. Its translation is CASSSLSGNEQFF. The chain recombines TRBV12-3 or TRBV12-4 with TRBJ2-1; perhaps TRBD1 as D (5 bases). V lost 4 bases, J lost 7 bases, and 11 bases lay in between. This CDR3 contains 13 residues.

This chain connects TRBV30 to TRBJ2-7; possible D gene TRBD1, 6 bases. Germline V gene data show CDR1 as GTSNPN and CDR2 as SVGIG (reference sequence). CDR3 length equals 13 residues. The V end was cut by 0 bases, the J end by 6 bases, with 12 bases between. The CDR3 coding sequence is TGTGCCTGGAGTGTCTCCAGGGGTGGCGAGCAGTACGTC. As protein: CAWSVSRGGEQYV.